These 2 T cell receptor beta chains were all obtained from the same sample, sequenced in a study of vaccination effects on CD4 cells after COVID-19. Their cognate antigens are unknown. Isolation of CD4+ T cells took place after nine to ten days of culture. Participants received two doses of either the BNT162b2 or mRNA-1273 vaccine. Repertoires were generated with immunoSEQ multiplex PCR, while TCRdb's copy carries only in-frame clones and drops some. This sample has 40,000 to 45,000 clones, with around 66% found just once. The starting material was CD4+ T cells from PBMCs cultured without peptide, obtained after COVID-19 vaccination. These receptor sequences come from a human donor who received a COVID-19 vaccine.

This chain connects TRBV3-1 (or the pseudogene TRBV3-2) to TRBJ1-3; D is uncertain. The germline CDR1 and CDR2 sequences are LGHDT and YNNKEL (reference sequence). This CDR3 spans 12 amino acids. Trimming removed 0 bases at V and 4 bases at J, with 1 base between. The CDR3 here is CASSQEGNTIYF. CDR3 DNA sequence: TGTGCCAGCAGCCAAGAGGGAAACACCATATATTTT.

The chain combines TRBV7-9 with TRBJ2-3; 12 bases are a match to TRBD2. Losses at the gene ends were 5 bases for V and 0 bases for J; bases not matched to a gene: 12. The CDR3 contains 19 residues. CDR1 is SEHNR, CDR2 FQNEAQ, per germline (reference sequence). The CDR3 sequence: CASSLKPGLAGSSTDTQYF. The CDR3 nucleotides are TGTGCCAGCAGCCTTAAACCGGGACTAGCGGGTTCTAGCACAGATACGCAGTATTTT.